The present T cell receptor beta chain was sequenced within a study of blood T cell repertoires in COVID-19. The germline gives CDR1 LGHNA, CDR2 YNFKEQ. The CDR3 is made up of 15 amino acids. Trimming cost V 1 base and J 3 bases, with 12 bases left between them. Each recovered donor of Cohort 3 presented with two negative PCRs, clearance, or symptom resolution. Data came from immunoSEQ multiplex PCR; TCRdb stores just in-frame clones and leaves some out. The sample holds about 330,000 clones, over 75% seen once. The TCR comes from a man aged 25 to 40 who had recovered from COVID-19. The V and J genes are TRBV4-2 and TRBJ2-5; D is perhaps TRBD1 (6 bases). Sequencing used PBMCs or T cells enriched from blood (not recorded which). As DNA, the CDR3 is TGTGCCAGCAGCCAAGCGTTGGCAGGGGAAGAGACCCAGTACTTC. Amino acids: CASSQALAGEETQYF.